This record concerns one TCR beta chain sequence. As yet, its antigen is unknown. Making TCR cDNA involved 5'RACE template switching, which added UMIs and a universal primer site. MiXCR, applied by TCRdb to the 5' RACE reads, yields one record per CDR3 protein. Among 240,000 or so distinct CDR3 sequences listed, less than 9% were seen once. This entry belongs to a study of T cells after yellow fever vaccination. In the study overall: Low-cell-number fractions underwent preparation using SMART-Seq v4 Ultra Low Input.

The CDR3 sequence is 12 residues long. V lost 0 bases and J 7 bases, leaving 6 bases between the germline ends. Germline V gene lookup returns CDR1 SNHLY and CDR2 FYNNEI. Study-level results: A minor fraction of clonotypes spanned both CD4 and CD8 compartments. Post-booster repertoires again held most primary-vaccination clones (about 96% CD4, roughly 89% CD8).

The sequence was collected from a man aged 30 to 39 who received the YFV17D yellow fever vaccine. Sequenced here: CD4+ T cells sorted from PBMCs, sampled 15 days after the yellow fever booster vaccination. The chain links TRBV2 to TRBJ2-5; D is unresolved. The CDR3 is CASSEAQRTQYF. The CDR3 DNA is TGTGCCAGCAGTGAAGCGCAGAGGACCCAGTACTTC.